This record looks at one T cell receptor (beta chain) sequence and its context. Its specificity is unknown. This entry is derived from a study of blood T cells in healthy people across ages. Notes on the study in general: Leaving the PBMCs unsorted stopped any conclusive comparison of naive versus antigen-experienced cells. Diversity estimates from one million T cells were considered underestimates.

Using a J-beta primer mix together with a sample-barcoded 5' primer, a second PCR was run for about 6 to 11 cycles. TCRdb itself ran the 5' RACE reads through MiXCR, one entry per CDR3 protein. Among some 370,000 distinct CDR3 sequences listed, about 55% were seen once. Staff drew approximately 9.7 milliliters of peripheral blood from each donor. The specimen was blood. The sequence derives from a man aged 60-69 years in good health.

The CDR3 reads CAIRLAGSTDTQYF. The CDR3 DNA reads TGTGCCATCAGACTAGCGGGATCCACAGATACGCAGTATTTT. The chain carries TRBV10-3 and TRBJ2-3; TRBD2 matches 10 bases. J was trimmed by 2 bases and V by 6 bases; bases with no gene match: 2. Germline V gene data show CDR1 as ENHRY and CDR2 as SYGVKD. The CDR3 runs to 14 residues.